This passage covers 14 T cell receptor beta chains from one sample sequenced in a study of T-cell reconstitution after alpha-beta-depleted transplantation in children. During its preparation, the TCRbeta library received unique molecular identifiers. One entry per CDR3 protein, called by TCRdb with MiXCR from the PCR reads. There are 200,000 to 250,000 distinct CDR3 sequences in the sample; more than 10% occur only once, and 2% to 3% lies in the top ten. Source: PBMCs from the stem cell graft donor, taken from the stem cell graft. The receptors were gathered from a human donor who donated a stem cell graft to a child with acute lymphoblastic leukemia.

In regard to this clonotype: A much more abundant neighbour one base away suggests this may be a read error. This chain links TRBV5-4 with TRBJ2-5, with TRBD2 matching over 11 bases. The germline gives CDR1 SGHNT, CDR2 YYREEE (reference sequence). The CDR3 covers 15 residues. This CDR3 is CASSLRLAGRETHYF. CDR3 nucleotides: TGTGCCAGCAGCTTGCGACTAGCGGGGAGAGAGACCCACTACTTC.

This clonotype was recorded at least ten times. This chain joins TRBV20-1 and TRBJ1-1, with a tentative D call TRBD1 (6 bases). CDR1 is DFQATT, CDR2 SNEGSKA, per germline (reference sequence). CDR3 length equals 14 residues. Trimming shortened V by 2 bases and J by 1 base, and 11 bases separated the two germline ends. CDR3 in DNA: TGCAGTGCTAGAAGGGGGAGACAGAACACTGAAGCTTTCTTT. This translates into CSARRGRQNTEAFF.

V and J are TRBV5-6 and TRBJ2-7; no definite D call. The CDR3 totals 14 residues. Trimming shortened V by 5 bases and J by 4 bases, and 16 bases separated the two germline ends. CDR1 is SGHDT and CDR2 is YYEEEE in the germline V gene. CDR3 nucleotide sequence: TGTGCCAGCAGTTCGTTCGGGTTGTCGTACGAGCAGTACTTC. This encodes CASSSFGLSYEQYF.

This clonotype was seen many times. The CDR3 nucleotides are TGTGCCAGCGGAGAGAACACCGGGGAGCTGTTTTTT. Its translation: CASGENTGELFF. V is TRBV25-1 and J is TRBJ2-2; D gene uncertain. Per germline, CDR1 MGHDK and CDR2 SYGVNS. CDR3 size: 12 residues. The germline V and J ends were trimmed by 8 bases and 1 base, with 5 bases remaining between them. The whole variable domain, filled in from reference TRBV25-1 and TRBJ2-2, reads EADIYQTPRYLVIGTGKKITLECSQTMGHDKMYWYQQDPGMELHLIHYSYGVNSTEKGDLSSESTVSRIRTEHFPLTLESARPSHTSQYLCASGENTGELFFGEGSRLTVL.

This clonotype was recorded at least ten times. The chain combines TRBV9 with TRBJ1-2; D remains ambiguous. CDR1 and CDR2 (germline): SGDLS, YYNGEE. This CDR3 comprises 13 residues. Trimming left V 6 bases short and J 6 bases short, with 15 bases between. CDR3 amino acids: CASTTGSQNGYTF. The CDR3 nucleotides read TGTGCCAGCACCACGGGGAGTCAGAATGGCTACACCTTC.

The chain carries TRBV7-6 and TRBJ2-2; no clear D gene. Trimming shortened V by 4 bases and J by 7 bases, and 16 bases separated the two germline ends. This CDR3 is built from 15 residues. The germline CDR1 and CDR2 sequences are SGHVS and FNYEAQ. The CDR3 region has the DNA TGTGCCAGCAGCTCCGCCTCGTTTGAGGACGGGGAGCTGTTTTTT. Translated, it gives CASSSASFEDGELFF.

In its sample, this clonotype was seen many times. This sequence joins TRBV12-3 or TRBV12-4 and TRBJ2-1; 10 bases are a match to TRBD2. The J segment lost 8 bases and the V segment lost 1 base, leaving 5 bases of the junction unmatched. This CDR3 region has 15 residues. CDR3 bases: TGTGCCAGCAGTTTAGGGGCTAGCGGGAGACATGAGCAGTTCTTC. It is translated as CASSLGASGRHEQFF.

This clonotype was observed at least ten times. The chain is built from TRBV6-5 and TRBJ2-7; no firm D call. The V gene's germline CDR1 is MNHEY and CDR2 SVGAGI. V dropped 0 bases and J dropped 10 bases, with 7 bases sitting between them. The CDR3 is made up of 11 amino acids. The CDR3 protein is CASSYSGRQYF. In DNA, the CDR3 is TGTGCCAGCAGTTACTCCGGGCGACAGTACTTC.

Concerning this clonotype: Possible read error: a much larger clone is one base away. This sequence joins TRBV5-1 and TRBJ2-1; D may be TRBD2 (6 bases). Trimming removed 0 bases at V and 3 bases at J, with 13 bases between. The CDR3 length is 16 residues. CDR1 is SGHRS, CDR2 YFSETQ, per germline. The CDR3 DNA follows: TGCGCCAGCAGCTTGGAGGCGGGATTGAACTACAATGAGCAGTTCTTC. This gives the protein CASSLEAGLNYNEQFF.

This clonotype showed up many times. The chain has TRBV6-5 and TRBJ1-6, with D possibly TRBD1 on 5 matching bases. Trimming removed 8 bases at V and 14 bases at J, with 16 bases between. CDR3 length: 12 amino acids. In germline, CDR1 is MNHEY, CDR2 SVGAGI. Here the CDR3 reads CASSGEGLALHF. CDR3 nucleotides: TGTGCCAGCTCGGGGGAAGGGTTGGCCCTCCACTTT.

This clonotype was observed at least ten times. The genes are TRBV6-4 and TRBJ2-7, with TRBD1 matching over 10 bases. The junction had 4 bases not matched to a gene; V was cut back by 4 bases and J by 1 base. Germline V CDR1 and CDR2: MRHNA, SNTAGT. CDR3 length equals 15 residues. CDR3 sequence: CASSGGQGRSYEQYF. DNA for the CDR3: TGTGCCAGCAGTGGGGGACAGGGGCGATCCTACGAGCAGTACTTC.

This clonotype was seen repeatedly, ten times or more. The chain is built from TRBV29-1 and TRBJ2-7, with TRBD1 identical over 9 bases. J was trimmed by 4 bases and V by 7 bases; bases with no gene match: 8. The CDR3 sequence is 13 residues long. CDR1 is SQVTM and CDR2 is ANQGSEA in the germline V gene. Here the CDR3 reads CSGLGQGSYEQYF. DNA for the CDR3: TGCAGCGGCCTGGGACAGGGTTCATACGAGCAGTACTTC.

This clonotype was counted ten times or more. The J gene is TRBJ2-1, the V gene TRBV12-3 or TRBV12-4, with TRBD1 matching over 10 bases. The CDR3 is 15 amino acids. J lost 10 bases, V lost 2 bases, and 8 bases had no gene match. The CDR3: CASSLQGQGDREQFF. The CDR3 coding sequence is TGTGCCAGCAGTTTACAAGGACAGGGGGACCGCGAGCAGTTCTTC.

The sample holds many counts of this clonotype. The V gene is TRBV11-1, the J gene TRBJ2-7; 14 bases are shared with TRBD2. V dropped 2 bases and J dropped 1; count of bases not matched to a gene: 7. Germline V CDR1 and CDR2: SGHAT, FQDESV (reference sequence). The CDR3 totals 18 residues. The CDR3 is CASSLSGLAGGPSYEQYF. CDR3 nucleotides: TGTGCCAGCAGCTTAAGTGGACTAGCGGGAGGTCCTTCCTACGAGCAGTACTTC.